The 23 T cell receptor gamma chains given below trace back to one sample, sequenced in a study of γδ T cells in repeated Plasmodium falciparum infection. TCRdb made new clone calls on the multiplex PCR reads using CATT. The sample has roughly 32,000 gamma-chain clones; more than 1.4% are singletons. Flow sorting of PBMC yielded separate Vgamma9/Vdelta2+ and Vdelta2-negative gammadelta T cell populations for bulk repertoire analysis. The specimen was gamma-delta T cells from blood. These receptors were collected from a pool of human donors (malaria-infected and uninfected, not separated).

As concerns this clone: A far larger clone lies a single base away; this is likely a read error. Other DNA sequences within the sample encode an identical CDR3. No J gene was named, though the V gene is TRGV9. The CDR3 contains 15 residues. Germline CDR1 GITISATS, CDR2 ISYDGTV (reference sequence). The CDR3 sequence is CALWEVHTTGWFKIF. Written as DNA, the CDR3 is TGTGCCTTGTGGGAGGTGCATACCACTGGTTGGTTCAAAATATTT.

This clone was seen ten or more times. The sample carries other DNA sequences with the same CDR3. V usage is TRGV9 and J usage is TRGJP. Germline trimming cut 2 bases from V and 9 bases from J; bases unmatched to any gene: 22. This CDR3 comprises 21 residues. The germline V gene encodes CDR1 GITISATS and CDR2 ISYDGTV (reference sequence). CDR3 in DNA: TGTGCCTTGTGGGAGGCCCAGCCCGAAGGAAGAAGAGGGTTGGGCAAAAAAATCAAGGTATTT. Amino acids: CALWEAQPEGRRGLGKKIKVF.

This clone was observed a handful of times. Since a far larger clone is one base different, this is likely a read error. The identical CDR3 is also encoded by other nucleotide sequences in the sample. For the V gene the call is TRGV5; the J gene has no call. This CDR3 spans 14 amino acids. From germline, CDR1 is VINAFY and CDR2 YDVSNSKD. CDR3 coding DNA: TGTGCCACCTGGGACAGGCCGTTACGTTATAAGAAACTCTTC. It yields the protein CATWDRPLRYKKLF.

Comment on this clone: TCRdb attributes to this sequence the protein of a much larger clone, which differs from the DNA translation at residue 10; a read error is likely, and the protein displayed is translated from the DNA. The chain combines TRGV9 with TRGJ1 or TRGJ2. Assignment of the J gene here rests on matching the DNA to germline, because TCRdb gives none. The CDR3 consists of 14 residues. Germline V gene lookup returns CDR1 GITISATS and CDR2 ISYDGTV (reference sequence). The DNA for the CDR3 is TGTGCCTTGTGGGAGGGAGCCAATTATCATAAGAAACTCTTT. It encodes CALWEGANYHKKLF.

This clone was recorded many times. The protein in TCRdb stems from a much larger clone and differs at residue 8 from this DNA's translation, likely a read error; here the protein is translated from the DNA. The chain employs TRGV9 and TRGJP. Per germline, CDR1 GITISATS and CDR2 ISYDGTV (reference sequence). This CDR3 has 15 residues. This chain's CDR3 is CALWDGEWGKKIKVF. The CDR3 DNA reads as TGTGCCTTGTGGGATGGGGAGTGGGGCAAAAAAATCAAGGTATTT.

This clone appeared a few times. This DNA's translation differs at residue 4 from TCRdb's protein, which comes from a much larger clone; a read error is likely, and the protein shown is translated from the DNA. Different DNA sequences within this sample yield the same CDR3. The chain is built from TRGV4 and TRGJ1 or TRGJ2. TCRdb is silent on the J gene; assignment here came from matching the DNA to germline. The CDR3 is made up of 13 amino acids. Germline CDR1 EGSTGY, CDR2 YDSYTSSV. This CDR3 is CATRDSLNYKKLF. In nucleotides, the CDR3 is TGTGCCACCCGGGACTCTCTAAATTATAAGAAACTCTTT.

To note about this clone: TCRdb lists the protein of a much larger clone for this DNA, which differs at residue 6, so this is likely a read error; the protein given here is translated from the DNA itself. The chain has TRGV3 and TRGJP2. TCRdb offers no J gene call, so here the DNA was matched to germline to obtain one. Germline V gene sequence: CDR1 VTNTFY, CDR2 YDVSTARD (reference sequence). The ends lost 0 bases at V and 10 bases at J; junction bases unmatched: 5. This CDR3 is 13 amino acids long. CDR3: CATWDRWRWIKTF. DNA for the CDR3: TGTGCCACCTGGGACAGGTGGCGTTGGATCAAGACGTTT.

This clone showed up many times. This may be a read error: a much more frequent sequence differs by one nucleotide. The J gene was not called, though the V gene is TRGV3. The germline CDR1 and CDR2 sequences are VTNTFY and YDVSTARD (reference sequence). The CDR3 sequence is 15 residues long. The CDR3: CATWDSHSSDWIKTF. CDR3 nucleotides: TGTGCCACCTGGGACAGTCATAGTAGTGATTGGATCAAGACGTTC.

In this sample, this clone turned up many times. A far larger clone is off by one base, so a read error is likely. The sample contains more than one DNA sequence encoding this CDR3. Here the CDR3 reads CALWEAGPQELGKKIKVF. CDR3 in DNA: TGCGCCTTGTGGGAGGCGGGCCCTCAAGAGTTGGGCAAAAAAATCAAGGTATTT. This chain connects TRGV9 to TRGJP. Here the J gene was assigned by germline matching of the DNA, as TCRdb has none. The CDR3 totals 18 residues. The germline CDR1 and CDR2 sequences are GITISATS and ISYDGTV (reference sequence).

With respect to this clone: This likely stems from a read error, as it lies one base from a far larger clone. No J gene was assigned, while the V gene was called as TRGV9. Germline V gene lookup returns CDR1 GITISATS and CDR2 ISYDGTV (reference sequence). CDR3 length: 14 residues. This CDR3 is CALWEGMNYYKKLF. The CDR3 DNA reads as TGTGCCTTGTGGGAGGGGATGAATTATTATAAAAAACTCTTT.

This clone is categorized as large. Within the sample, other DNA sequences also encode this same CDR3. V usage is TRGV9 and J usage is TRGJ1 or TRGJ2. The CDR3 has 15 residues. The junction had 6 bases not matched to a gene; V was cut back by 1 base and J by 0 bases. Germline V lookup: CDR1 GITISATS, CDR2 ISYDGTV (reference sequence). The CDR3 nucleotides read TGTGCCTTGTGGGAGGTCTCCAGGAATTATTATAAGAAACTCTTT. Its translation is CALWEVSRNYYKKLF.

This clone has more than one count but fewer than ten. One base separates it from a far larger clone, so it is likely a read error. The sample carries other DNA sequences with the same CDR3. V gene TRGV4 was called; the J gene was not. The CDR3 sequence is 11 residues long. From germline, CDR1 is EGSTGY and CDR2 YDSYTSSV. In nucleotides, the CDR3 is TGTGCCACCTGGGATGCGCGGGTTGGAGTCTTC. Translated, it gives CATWDARVGVF.

Only a few counts were recorded for this clone. The TCRdb protein, from a much larger clone, departs from this DNA's translation at residue 11, likely by read error; the protein shown derives from the DNA. The V segment is TRGV3, and no J call was made. The germline CDR1 and CDR2 sequences are VTNTFY and YDVSTARD (reference sequence). This CDR3 is 13 amino acids long. The CDR3 protein is CATWDRQVRKRLF. The CDR3 coding sequence is TGTGCCACCTGGGACAGGCAAGTGCGTAAGAGACTCTTT.

This clone has only a few counts. This DNA translates differently at residue 3 from the TCRdb protein, which is that of a much larger clone; a read error is likely, and the protein shown is the DNA's own translation. The chain uses TRGV4 and TRGJ1 or TRGJ2. TCRdb does not report a J gene; here it was assigned by matching the DNA to germline references. Germline CDR1 reads EGSTGY; CDR2 reads YDSYTSSV. This CDR3 spans 13 amino acids. Here the CDR3 reads CAAWDQWRYKKLF. CDR3 DNA: TGTGCCGCCTGGGATCAGTGGCGGTATAAGAAACTCTTT.

This clone was counted ten times or more. This chain's CDR3 is CALYFSYYKKLF. CDR3 nucleotides: TGTGCCTTGTACTTTTCTTATTATAAGAAACTCTTT. The rearrangement joins TRGV9 to TRGJ1 or TRGJ2. Germline assignment: CDR1 GITISATS and CDR2 ISYDGTV (reference sequence). This CDR3 is built from 12 residues. Trimming removed 8 bases from V and 3 bases from J; junction bases left unmatched: 7.

This clone was found a few times. TCRdb records a much larger clone's protein for this DNA, with a difference at residue 10 that likely arises from a read error; the protein given is the translation of the DNA. The V gene corresponds to TRGV9; no J gene was called. CDR1 GITISATS and CDR2 ISYDGTV come from the germline V gene (reference sequence). The CDR3 covers 13 residues. The chain's CDR3 is CALWEVPKYNKLF. The CDR3 DNA follows: TGTGCCTTGTGGGAGGTACCGAAATATAATAAACTCTTT.

About this clone: A far larger clone is a single base away, which makes a read error likely. This CDR3 is also generated by other DNA sequences in the sample. The gene calls are TRGV3 and TRGJ1 or TRGJ2. In the absence of a J gene in TCRdb, the DNA was matched to germline to assign it here. The CDR3 extends over 13 amino acids. Per the germline V gene, CDR1 is VTNTFY and CDR2 is YDVSTARD (reference sequence). This CDR3 is CATWDSPYYKKLF. In DNA, the CDR3 is TGTGCTACCTGGGACTCCCCCTATTATAAGAAACTCTTT.

This clone came up many times. The chain carries TRGV4 and TRGJ1 or TRGJ2. Germline lookup yields CDR1 EGSTGY and CDR2 YDSYTSSV. The CDR3 runs to 14 residues. J lost 0 bases, V lost 2 bases, and 4 bases had no gene match. For the CDR3, the DNA is TGTGCCACCTGGGATGTGCCGAATTATTATAAGAAACTCTTT. Translated, it gives CATWDVPNYYKKLF.

This clone was detected ten times or more. A far larger clone is one base from this, pointing to a likely read error. The rearrangement links TRGV3 to TRGJ1 or TRGJ2. TCRdb does not report a J gene; here it was assigned by matching the DNA to germline references. This CDR3 is 14 amino acids long. In germline, CDR1 is VTNTFY, CDR2 YDVSTARD (reference sequence). CDR3 DNA sequence: TGTGCCACCTGGGACAGGCTGAATTATTACAAGAAACTCTTT. The encoded protein is CATWDRLNYYKKLF.

Worth noting for this clone: The TCRdb record carries a much larger clone's protein, which differs from this DNA's translation at residue 11; a read error is the likely cause, and the protein listed here is the DNA translation. This chain links TRGV9 with TRGJP. Assignment of the J gene here rests on matching the DNA to germline, because TCRdb gives none. The CDR3 length is 17 residues. CDR1 and CDR2 from the germline V gene are GITISATS and ISYDGTV (reference sequence). CDR3 sequence: CALWEVHVGLSKKIKVF. CDR3 nucleotide sequence: TGTGCCTTGTGGGAGGTGCACGTTGGGTTGAGCAAAAAAATCAAGGTATTT.

This clone was recorded many times. TCRdb's listed protein matches a much larger clone and diverges from this DNA's translation at residue 3, likely through a read error; the protein shown comes from the DNA. The rearrangement links TRGV9 to TRGJP. The J gene is not listed in TCRdb, so it was assigned here from a DNA match to germline. The CDR3 covers 15 residues. CDR1 and CDR2 from the germline V gene are GITISATS and ISYDGTV (reference sequence). The DNA for the CDR3 is TGTGCCTCGTGGGAGGACCCGTTGGGCAAAAAAATCAAGGTATTT. As protein: CASWEDPLGKKIKVF.

A word on this clone: Translating this DNA gives a protein that differs at residue 9 from the TCRdb one, which belongs to a much larger clone; a read error is likely, and the protein shown is this translation. The rearrangement links TRGV9 to TRGJ1 or TRGJ2. TCRdb leaves out the J gene; it was filled in here by matching the DNA to germline. CDR1 and CDR2 from the germline V gene are GITISATS and ISYDGTV (reference sequence). The CDR3 sequence is 12 residues long. CDR3 coding DNA: TGTGCCTTGTGGGAGCCAAATTATGAGAAACTCTTT. This sequence encodes CALWEPNYEKLF.

This clone came up a few times. TCRdb pairs this DNA with a much larger clone's protein that differs at residue 4, likely a read error; the protein shown was translated from the DNA. The chain carries TRGV5 and TRGJ1 or TRGJ2. The V gene's germline CDR1 is VINAFY and CDR2 YDVSNSKD. The CDR3 is 12 amino acids. CDR3 residues: CATRDRPYKKLF. CDR3 bases: TGTGCCACCCGGGACAGGCCGTATAAGAAACTCTTT.